The rows below give T cell receptor beta chains drawn from one sample of a study of T cell responses to AZD1222 COVID-19 vaccine. Using immunoSEQ multiplex PCR, the repertoire was profiled, and TCRdb retains in-frame clones only, with some absent. The profile shows about 130,000 clones, about 93% of them singletons. The specimen comprised peripheral blood, sampled on day 0 of AZD1222 vaccination. Source of these receptors: an adult in good health. Both conserved end residues are part of each CDR3.

j_call,v_call,cdr3_aa
TRBJ2-5,TRBV3-1/TRBV3-2,CASSHLPPSQETQYF
TRBJ1-2,TRBV3-1/TRBV3-2,CASSAVWGANYGYTF
TRBJ2-7,TRBV6-5,CASSYGGDPSSYEQYF
TRBJ1-3,TRBV9,CASSVEEGGDPGNTIYF
TRBJ2-3,TRBV13,CASSSPDAYIRATQYF
TRBJ2-5,TRBV7-9,CASSPLGSVAVSETQYF
TRBJ1-1,TRBV5-1,CASSLGVNTEAFF
TRBJ2-7,TRBV6-6,CASSLDRVSYEQYF
TRBJ1-5,TRBV2,CASSEAPPGGNQPQHF
TRBJ2-5,TRBV7-9,CASSPVFGETQYF
TRBJ2-3,TRBV6-1,CASSDRAGVPDTQYF
TRBJ1-2,TRBV2,CASSARTGRGYTF
TRBJ2-5,TRBV3-1/TRBV3-2,CASSQAQRGETQYF
TRBJ1-5,TRBV5-6,CASSSRWDQPQHF
TRBJ2-1,TRBV16,CASSQKGIGYNEQFF
TRBJ1-1,TRBV10-3,CAIGGHLNTEAFF
TRBJ1-3,TRBV9,CASSVEAQGYGSGNTIYF
TRBJ1-4,TRBV6-6,CASTPGLNEKLFF
TRBJ1-1,TRBV5-5,CASSRIWGTEAFF
TRBJ2-7,TRBV6-5,CASRPDRLSLYEQYF
TRBJ2-2,TRBV27,CASSAGGFTGELFF
TRBJ1-1,TRBV5-1,CASTLLGTGSTEAFF
TRBJ2-3,TRBV7-9,CASSLHGRQLKGDTQYF
TRBJ2-2,TRBV27,CASSLLGTGELFF
TRBJ2-5,TRBV5-6,CASSFGPAGTQYF
TRBJ2-7,TRBV5-6,CASSPIQGIHEQYF
TRBJ1-5,TRBV7-2,CASSIGIREGQPQHF
TRBJ1-2,TRBV11-2,CASSSGGTAYGYTF
TRBJ2-3,TRBV4-1,CASSQPTSGGFTDTQYF
TRBJ2-1,TRBV4-2,CASSQDMASFGREQFF
TRBJ2-2,TRBV21-1,CASSKLLGQLNTGELFF
TRBJ1-1,TRBV19,CASTEGPKNTEAFF
TRBJ1-2,TRBV4-1,CASSQVGEDYGYTF
TRBJ1-2,TRBV19,CASSIPRAHPQSYGYTF
TRBJ2-2,TRBV5-1,CASRVQGAGNTGELFF
TRBJ1-2,TRBV7-9,CASSPGTAVWGYTF
TRBJ1-1,TRBV7-9,CASSLTGRQNTEAFF
TRBJ2-5,TRBV10-3,CAISGGETQYF
TRBJ1-5,TRBV2,CASSMDRGLQPQHF
TRBJ1-2,TRBV19,CASSIGANNYGYTF
TRBJ1-6,TRBV7-6,CASSLGGGPYSPLHF
TRBJ1-4,TRBV11-2,CASSLEAGARRKTLFF
TRBJ1-2,TRBV27,CASSRMGQIYYGYTF
TRBJ1-5,TRBV30,CAWQQGAKGPQHF
TRBJ1-4,TRBV5-1,CASSYGPAEKLFF
TRBJ1-2,TRBV12-5,CASGLTGRGGYTF
TRBJ1-5,TRBV6-1,CASSEGINTGTDIQHF
TRBJ1-1,TRBV29-1,CSVKGLGHTEAFF
TRBJ1-1,TRBV5-1,CASSLAGTGVGYTEAFF
TRBJ1-6,TRBV19,CASSIARQGDSPLHF
TRBJ2-7,TRBV5-1,CASSSNYLYEQYF
TRBJ1-3,TRBV11-2,CASKQGGNTIYF
TRBJ1-2,TRBV5-4,CASSFGEGYGYTF
TRBJ1-6,TRBV6-5,CASSYEKGRDSPLHF
TRBJ2-1,TRBV9,CASSPKTGTLRYNEQFF